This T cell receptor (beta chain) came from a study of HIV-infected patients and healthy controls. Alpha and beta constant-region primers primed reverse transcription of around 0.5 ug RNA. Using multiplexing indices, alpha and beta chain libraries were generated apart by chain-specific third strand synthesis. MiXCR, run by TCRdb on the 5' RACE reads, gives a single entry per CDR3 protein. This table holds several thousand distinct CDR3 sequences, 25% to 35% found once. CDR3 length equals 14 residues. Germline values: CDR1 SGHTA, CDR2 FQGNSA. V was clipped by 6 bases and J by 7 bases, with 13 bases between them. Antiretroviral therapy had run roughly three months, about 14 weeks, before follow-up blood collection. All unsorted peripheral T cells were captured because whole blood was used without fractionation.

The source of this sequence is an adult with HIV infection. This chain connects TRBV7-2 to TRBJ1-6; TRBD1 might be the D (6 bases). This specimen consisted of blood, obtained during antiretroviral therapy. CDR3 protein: CASRGGVGNSPLHF. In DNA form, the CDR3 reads TGTGCCAGCAGAGGGGGAGTAGGGAATTCACCCCTCCACTTT.